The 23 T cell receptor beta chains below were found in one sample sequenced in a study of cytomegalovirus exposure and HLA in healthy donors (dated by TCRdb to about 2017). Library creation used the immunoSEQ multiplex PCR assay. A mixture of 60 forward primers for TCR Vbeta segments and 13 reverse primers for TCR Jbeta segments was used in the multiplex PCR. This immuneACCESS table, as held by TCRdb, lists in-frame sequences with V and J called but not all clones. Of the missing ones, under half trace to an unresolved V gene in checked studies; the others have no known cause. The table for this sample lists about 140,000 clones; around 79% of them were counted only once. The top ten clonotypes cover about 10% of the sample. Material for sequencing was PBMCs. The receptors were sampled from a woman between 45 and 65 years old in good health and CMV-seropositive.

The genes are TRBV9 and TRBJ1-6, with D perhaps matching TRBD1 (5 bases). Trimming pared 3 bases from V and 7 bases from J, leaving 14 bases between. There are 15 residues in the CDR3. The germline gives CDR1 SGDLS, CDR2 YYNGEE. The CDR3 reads CASSGIPGSNSPLHF. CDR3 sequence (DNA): TGTGCCAGCAGCGGGATCCCAGGGTCGAATTCACCCCTCCACTTT.

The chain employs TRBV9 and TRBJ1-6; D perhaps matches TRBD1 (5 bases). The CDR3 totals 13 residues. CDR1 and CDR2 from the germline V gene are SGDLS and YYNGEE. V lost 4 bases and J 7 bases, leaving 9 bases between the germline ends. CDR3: CASSSAGNSPLHF. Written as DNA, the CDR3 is TGTGCCAGCAGCTCCGCAGGGAATTCACCCCTCCACTTT.

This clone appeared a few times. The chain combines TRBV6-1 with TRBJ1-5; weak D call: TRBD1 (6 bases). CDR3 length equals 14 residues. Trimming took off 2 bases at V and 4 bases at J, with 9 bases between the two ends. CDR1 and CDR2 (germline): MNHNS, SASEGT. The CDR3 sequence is CASSELTGNQPQHF. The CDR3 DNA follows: TGTGCCAGCAGTGAACTGACAGGAAATCAGCCCCAGCATTTT.

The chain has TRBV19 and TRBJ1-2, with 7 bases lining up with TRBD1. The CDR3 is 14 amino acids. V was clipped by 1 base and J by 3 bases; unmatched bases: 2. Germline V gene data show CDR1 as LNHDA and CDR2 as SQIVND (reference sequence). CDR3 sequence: CASSIVGTDYGYTF. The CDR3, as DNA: TGTGCCAGTAGTATAGTCGGGACAGACTATGGCTACACCTTC. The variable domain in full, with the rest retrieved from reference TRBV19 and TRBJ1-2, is DGGITQSPKYLFRKEGQNVTLSCEQNLNHDAMYWYRQDPGQGLRLIYYSQIVNDFQKGDIAEGYSVSREKKESFPLTVTSAQKNPTAFYLCASSIVGTDYGYTFGSGTRLTVV.

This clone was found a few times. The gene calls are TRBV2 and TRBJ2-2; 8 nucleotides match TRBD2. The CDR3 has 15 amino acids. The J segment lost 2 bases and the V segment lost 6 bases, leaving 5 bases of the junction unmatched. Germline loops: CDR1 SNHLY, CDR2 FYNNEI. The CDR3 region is CASRSGGINTGELFF. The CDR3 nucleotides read TGTGCCAGCAGGAGCGGGGGAATAAACACCGGGGAGCTGTTTTTT.

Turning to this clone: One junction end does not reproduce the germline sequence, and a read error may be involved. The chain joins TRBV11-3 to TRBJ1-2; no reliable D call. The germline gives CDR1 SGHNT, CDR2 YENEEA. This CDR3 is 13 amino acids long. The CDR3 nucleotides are TGTGCCAGCAGCTTAGATTCGAACTCTGGCTACACCTTC. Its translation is CASSLDSNSGYTF.

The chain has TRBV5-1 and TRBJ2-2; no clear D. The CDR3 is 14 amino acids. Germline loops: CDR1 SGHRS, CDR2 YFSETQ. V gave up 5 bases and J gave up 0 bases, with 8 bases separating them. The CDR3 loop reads CASSNRANTGELFF. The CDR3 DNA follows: TGCGCCAGCAGTAACAGAGCGAACACCGGGGAGCTGTTTTTT.

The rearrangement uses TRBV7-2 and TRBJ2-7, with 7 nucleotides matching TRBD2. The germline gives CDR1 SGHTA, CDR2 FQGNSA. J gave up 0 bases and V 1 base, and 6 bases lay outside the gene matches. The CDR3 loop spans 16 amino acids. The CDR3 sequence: CASSLDSRGSSYEQYF. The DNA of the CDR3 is TGTGCCAGCAGCTTAGACTCGCGGGGGAGCTCCTACGAGCAGTACTTC.

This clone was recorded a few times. The CDR3 is CASSRTISGAEQYF. In DNA, the CDR3 is TGTGCCAGCAGTCGGACAATTAGCGGGGCCGAGCAGTACTTC. The chain combines TRBV28 with TRBJ2-7, with TRBD2 matching over 8 bases. The V gene's germline CDR1 is MDHEN and CDR2 SYDVKM. Trimming at V came to 5 bases and at J to 6 bases, leaving 9 bases not matched to a gene. This CDR3 is 14 amino acids long.

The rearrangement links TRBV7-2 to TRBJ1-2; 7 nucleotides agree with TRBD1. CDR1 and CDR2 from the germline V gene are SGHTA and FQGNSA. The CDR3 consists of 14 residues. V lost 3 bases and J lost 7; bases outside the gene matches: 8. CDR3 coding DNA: TGTGCCAGCAGCTTGACGAGGGGGCCGGGTGGCTACACCTTC. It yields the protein CASSLTRGPGGYTF.

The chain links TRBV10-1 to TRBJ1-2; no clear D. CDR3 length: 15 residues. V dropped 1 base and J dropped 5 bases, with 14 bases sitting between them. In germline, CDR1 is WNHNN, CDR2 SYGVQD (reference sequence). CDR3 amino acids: CASSELAQARYGYTF. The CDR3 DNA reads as TGCGCCAGCAGTGAGTTGGCCCAAGCTAGGTATGGCTACACCTTC.

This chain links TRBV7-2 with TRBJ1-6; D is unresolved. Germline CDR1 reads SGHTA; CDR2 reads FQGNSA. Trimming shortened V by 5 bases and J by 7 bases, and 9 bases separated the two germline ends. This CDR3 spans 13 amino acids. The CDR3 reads CASSPERNSPLHF. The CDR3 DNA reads TGTGCCAGCAGCCCTGAGCGGAATTCACCCCTCCACTTT.

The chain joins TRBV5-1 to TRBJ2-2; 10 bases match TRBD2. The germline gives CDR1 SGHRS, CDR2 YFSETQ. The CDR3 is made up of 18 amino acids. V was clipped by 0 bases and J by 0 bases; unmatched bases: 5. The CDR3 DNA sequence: TGCGCCAGCAGCTTGGCTAGCGGGGGTACAACGAACACCGGGGAGCTGTTTTTT. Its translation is CASSLASGGTTNTGELFF.

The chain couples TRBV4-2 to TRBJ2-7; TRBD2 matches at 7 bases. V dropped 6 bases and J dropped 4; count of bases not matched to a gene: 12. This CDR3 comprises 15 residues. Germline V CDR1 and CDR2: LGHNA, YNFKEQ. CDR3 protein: CASSLWGGEAYEQYF. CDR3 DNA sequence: TGTGCCAGCAGTCTCTGGGGGGGTGAGGCGTACGAGCAGTACTTC.

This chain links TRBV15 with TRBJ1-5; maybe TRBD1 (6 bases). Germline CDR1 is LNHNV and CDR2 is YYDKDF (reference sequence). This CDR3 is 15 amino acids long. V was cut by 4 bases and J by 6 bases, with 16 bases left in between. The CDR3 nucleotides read TGTGCCACCAGCATAGTAAACAGGGATACTCAGCCCCAGCATTTT. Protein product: CATSIVNRDTQPQHF.

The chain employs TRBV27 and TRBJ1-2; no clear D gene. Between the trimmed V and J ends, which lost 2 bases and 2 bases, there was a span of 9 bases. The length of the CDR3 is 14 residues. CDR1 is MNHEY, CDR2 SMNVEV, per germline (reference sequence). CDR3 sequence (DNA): TGTGCCAGCAGTTTAAAGGGAGCGAACTATGGCTACACCTTC. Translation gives CASSLKGANYGYTF.

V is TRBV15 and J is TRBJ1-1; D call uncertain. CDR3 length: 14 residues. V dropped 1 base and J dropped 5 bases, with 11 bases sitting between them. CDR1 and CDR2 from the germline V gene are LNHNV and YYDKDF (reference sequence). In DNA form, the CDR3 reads TGTGCCACCAGCAGAGGAGGAGGGTTAACTGAAGCTTTCTTT. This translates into CATSRGGGLTEAFF.

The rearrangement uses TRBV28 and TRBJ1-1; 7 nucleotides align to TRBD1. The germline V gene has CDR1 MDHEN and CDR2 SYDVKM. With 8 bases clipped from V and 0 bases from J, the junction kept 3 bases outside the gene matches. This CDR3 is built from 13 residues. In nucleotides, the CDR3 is TGTGCCAGCTCGACAGGGATGAACACTGAAGCTTTCTTT. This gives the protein CASSTGMNTEAFF.

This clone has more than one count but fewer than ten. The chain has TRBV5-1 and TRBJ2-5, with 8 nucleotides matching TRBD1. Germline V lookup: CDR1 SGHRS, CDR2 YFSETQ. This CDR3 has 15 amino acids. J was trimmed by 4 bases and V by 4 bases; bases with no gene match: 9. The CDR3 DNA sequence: TGCGCCAGCAGCGACCCACAGGGGGATGGAGAGACCCAGTACTTC. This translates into CASSDPQGDGETQYF.

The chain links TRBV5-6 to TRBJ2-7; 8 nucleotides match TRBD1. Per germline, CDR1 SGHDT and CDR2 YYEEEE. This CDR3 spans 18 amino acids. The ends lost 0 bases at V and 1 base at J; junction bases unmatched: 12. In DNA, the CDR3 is TGTGCCAGCAGCTTGGGGCTCCTACAGGGGGGTAGGTCCTACGAGCAGTACTTC. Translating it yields CASSLGLLQGGRSYEQYF. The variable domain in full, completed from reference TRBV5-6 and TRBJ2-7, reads DAGVTQSPTHLIKTRGQQVTLRCSPKSGHDTVSWYQQALGQGPQFIFQYYEEEERQRGNFPDRFSGHQFPNYSSELNVNALLLGDSALYLCASSLGLLQGGRSYEQYFGPGTRLTVT.

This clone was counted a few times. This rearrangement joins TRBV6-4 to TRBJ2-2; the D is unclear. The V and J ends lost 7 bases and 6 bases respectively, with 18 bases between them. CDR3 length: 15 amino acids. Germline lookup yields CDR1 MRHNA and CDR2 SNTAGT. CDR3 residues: CASTEEADRAGELFF. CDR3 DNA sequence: TGTGCCAGCACCGAAGAGGCCGATCGAGCCGGGGAGCTGTTTTTT.

The CDR3 region has the DNA TGTGCCAGCAGTTTAGTACAGGGGGCTGGAGGCTACACCTTC. Its translation: CASSLVQGAGGYTF. This chain links TRBV27 with TRBJ1-2; TRBD1 matches at 9 bases. Germline trimming cut 2 bases from V and 8 bases from J; bases unmatched to any gene: 6. The CDR3 covers 14 residues. Germline V gene lookup returns CDR1 MNHEY and CDR2 SMNVEV (reference sequence).

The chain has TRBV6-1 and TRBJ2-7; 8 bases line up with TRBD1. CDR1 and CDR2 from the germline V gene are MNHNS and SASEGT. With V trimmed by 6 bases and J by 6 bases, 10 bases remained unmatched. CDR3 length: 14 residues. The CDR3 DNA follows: TGTGCCAGCAGCCAAGACAGGGGAAGCTTCGAGCAGTACTTC. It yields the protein CASSQDRGSFEQYF.